The rows below give T cell receptor beta chains drawn from one sample of a study of blood T cell repertoires in COVID-19. Sequenced by immunoSEQ multiplex PCR; TCRdb stores in-frame clones only, minus some. The table lists about 180,000 clones, more than 75% of them singletons. The sequenced sample was PBMCs or T cells enriched from blood (not recorded which). Receptor source: a woman under 40 who had recovered from COVID-19. The CDR3 runs from the conserved cysteine through the conserved F or W. Each record gives: D gene, V gene, clone size, J gene, CDR3 DNA, CDR3 protein. D genes are given only for firm matches. Some rows have no size entry. The others give once, few or many, or a class for an expanded clone.

TRBD1	TRBV18	NA	TRBJ2-3	TGTGCCAGCTCGTGGGACAGGGGCACAGATACGCAGTATTTT	CASSWDRGTDTQYF
NA	TRBV7-9	NA	TRBJ2-2	TGTGCCAGCAGCAGACACATGAACACCGGGGAGCTGTTTTTT	CASSRHMNTGELFF
TRBD1	TRBV6-4	NA	TRBJ2-2	TGTGCCAGCAGTGAAAGTGGACAGGGCGGTGTCGGGGAGCTGTTTTTT	CASSESGQGGVGELFF
NA	TRBV7-8	NA	TRBJ1-1	TGTGCCAGCAGCTTAGACCCCAGGGGATTGAACACTGAAGCTTTCTTT	CASSLDPRGLNTEAFF
NA	TRBV19	few	TRBJ1-1	TGTGCCAGCTTTCATGGACTCGGACCTGAAGCTTTCTTT	CASFHGLGPEAFF
TRBD1	TRBV27	NA	TRBJ1-2	TGTGCCAGCAGCCCCGGGACAGGCTATGGCTACACCTTC	CASSPGTGYGYTF
NA	TRBV27	NA	TRBJ2-1	TGTGCCAGCAGTTTAGGGACACTGAACAATGAGCAGTTCTTC	CASSLGTLNNEQFF
TRBD1	TRBV2	NA	TRBJ1-2	TGTGCCAGCAGTATACAGGGGAATAACTATGGCTACACCTTC	CASSIQGNNYGYTF
TRBD2	TRBV4-2	few	TRBJ2-7	TGTGCCAGCAGCCCGGGACTAGCGGGAGCCTACGAGCAGTACTTC	CASSPGLAGAYEQYF
TRBD1	TRBV9	NA	TRBJ2-5	TGTGCCAGCAGCGTAGCGATGGGACAGGGGGCGGCCCAGTACTTC	CASSVAMGQGAAQYF
TRBD1	TRBV5-5	few	TRBJ1-2	TGTGCCAGCAGCTTCAATTCCGGGACAGGGAATGCCTACACCTTC	CASSFNSGTGNAYTF
TRBD1	TRBV2	NA	TRBJ1-3	TGTGCCAGCAGGAACGCAAACGACAGGGGAACTGGAAACACCATATATTTT	CASRNANDRGTGNTIYF
NA	TRBV6-1	NA	TRBJ2-1	TGTGCCAGCAGTGAACGGGCGTCGGGAGACTCCTACAATGAGCAGTTCTTC	CASSERASGDSYNEQFF
NA	TRBV9	NA	TRBJ2-2	TGTGCCAGCAGCGTAGATGGGCGAACGAACACCGGGGAGCTGTTTTTT	CASSVDGRTNTGELFF
NA	TRBV29-1	NA	TRBJ2-7	TGCAGCGGCTCGACCGACAGGTACGAGCAGTACTTC	CSGSTDRYEQYF
NA	TRBV28	NA	TRBJ2-2	TGTGCCAGCGCCCCCCTGGGAGGATTTATGGCCGGGGAGCTGTTTTTT	CASAPLGGFMAGELFF
TRBD2	TRBV18	NA	TRBJ2-1	TGTGCCAGCTCACCGAGGAGCGGGAGTTACAATGAGCAGTTCTTC	CASSPRSGSYNEQFF
TRBD1	TRBV7-2	NA	TRBJ2-5	TGTGCCAGCAGCTTGGCGACAGGGGGGGAGACCCAGTACTTC	CASSLATGGETQYF
TRBD2	TRBV5-8	NA	TRBJ2-1	TGTGCCCCCTCGGGAGCGGGAGAGCCGGATGAGCAGTTCTTC	CAPSGAGEPDEQFF
NA	TRBV2	NA	TRBJ1-1	TGTGCCAGCACTCAGGAATCGAACACTGAAGCTTTCTTT	CASTQESNTEAFF
TRBD1	TRBV27	NA	TRBJ2-7	TGTGCCAGCAAACTCGGGACAGAGCTTGGCGAGCAGTACTTC	CASKLGTELGEQYF
NA	TRBV7-2	NA	TRBJ2-7	TGTGCCAGCAGCTTAATCGGGACAACCTACGAGCAGTACTTC	CASSLIGTTYEQYF
TRBD2	TRBV27	NA	TRBJ2-7	TGTGCCAGCAGTTCCTCTGGGGGGGACTACGAGCAGTACTTC	CASSSSGGDYEQYF
TRBD2	TRBV29-1	few	TRBJ2-1	TGCAGCGTACGGCGGGGGGACAATGAGCAGTTCTTC	CSVRRGDNEQFF
NA	TRBV27	NA	TRBJ2-1	TGTGCCAGCAGTTGGAGGGGTGGGTACAATGAGCAGTTCTTC	CASSWRGGYNEQFF
NA	TRBV7-2	NA	TRBJ1-2	TGTGCCAGCAGCTTAGAGGCCCGCCCCGGACAGCCCTATGGCTACACCTTC	CASSLEARPGQPYGYTF
TRBD2	TRBV5-1	NA	TRBJ2-3	TGCGCCAGCAGCGAATCCGGGACTAGCGGCACAGATACGCAGTATTTT	CASSESGTSGTDTQYF
TRBD1	TRBV2	NA	TRBJ1-3	TGTGCCAGCAGTCGACAGGGGGTATTGGCTGGAAACACCATATATTTT	CASSRQGVLAGNTIYF
NA	TRBV4-1	NA	TRBJ1-3	TGCGCCAGCAGCCAACGGGAAAACACCATATATTTT	CASSQRENTIYF
TRBD2	TRBV5-1	NA	TRBJ2-1	TGCGCCAGCAGCTCCGGACTAGCGGGAGGGGACTACAATGAGCAGTTCTTC	CASSSGLAGGDYNEQFF
NA	TRBV2	NA	TRBJ1-5	TGTGCCAGCAGTGGAGGAGCCGGGTTCAATCAGCCCCAGCATTTT	CASSGGAGFNQPQHF
NA	TRBV6-5	NA	TRBJ1-3	TGTGCCAGCATCGCCGGAGTACTAGGTGGAAACACCATATATTTT	CASIAGVLGGNTIYF
TRBD2	TRBV7-9	NA	TRBJ2-1	TGTGCCAGCAGTACTCTTGGGCGGGAGGGGTTGGAGCAGTTCTTC	CASSTLGREGLEQFF
TRBD2	TRBV3-1/TRBV3-2	NA	TRBJ2-1	TGTGCCAGCAGCCTGAGTCTAGCGGGAGGATCTAGGACCTCCTACAATGAGCAGTTCTTC	CASSLSLAGGSRTSYNEQFF
TRBD2	TRBV3-1/TRBV3-2	once	TRBJ2-7	TGTGCCAGCAGCCAAGTCTGGGCCCTAGCGGGAACCTACTACGAGCAGTACTTC	CASSQVWALAGTYYEQYF
TRBD1	TRBV25-1	NA	TRBJ2-5	TGTGCCAGCAGCGCCCCAGGGGGCCGGGAGACCCAGTACTTC	CASSAPGGRETQYF
NA	TRBV29-1	NA	TRBJ2-7	TGCAGCGTTGAAGTGACTGCAAGCTCCTACGAGCAGTACTTC	CSVEVTASSYEQYF
TRBD2	TRBV28	NA	TRBJ2-1	TGTGCCGCTTCTACTAGCGGGACCTACAATGAGCAGTTCTTC	CAASTSGTYNEQFF
NA	TRBV7-9	NA	TRBJ2-1	TGTGCCAGCAGCCGTAACAATGAGCAGTTCTTC	CASSRNNEQFF
TRBD2	TRBV13	NA	TRBJ2-1	TGTGCCAGCAGCTTGGGATACCGACTAGCGGAAGGGCAGGACAATGAGCAGTTCTTC	CASSLGYRLAEGQDNEQFF